A selection of T cell receptor beta chains follows, all from one sample in a study of T-cell reconstitution after alpha-beta-depleted transplantation in children. TCRdb ran MiXCR on the PCR reads and lists one entry per CDR3 protein. The top ten hold more than 25% of the sample, which has approximately 30,000 distinct CDR3 sequences, approximately 6.9% seen once. The material was peripheral blood, obtained 60 days after TCRalphabeta/CD19-depleted stem cell transplant. The origin of the receptors is a child under two years old who had a stem cell transplant for acute myeloid leukemia, so the T cells may come from the graft donor. The CDR3 runs from the conserved cysteine through the conserved F or W. Fields, in order: D gene, V gene, J gene, clone size, CDR3 DNA, CDR3 protein. The D gene is left open where the match is weak. The size field is filled for only some rows; it gives once, few, many or a size class.

TRBD1,TRBV29-1,TRBJ1-2,many,TGCAGCGTTGAACCACAGGGGTGGAACTATGGCTACACCTTC,CSVEPQGWNYGYTF
TRBD1,TRBV18,TRBJ1-5,many,TGTGCCAGCTCAGCGGGGACAGGTAGCAATCAGCCCCAGCATTTT,CASSAGTGSNQPQHF
TRBD1,TRBV7-6,TRBJ2-7,many,TGTGCCAGCAGCCCGGGACAGGGAAACCCTCTATACGAGCAGTACTTC,CASSPGQGNPLYEQYF
.,TRBV7-2,TRBJ2-1,many,TGTGCCAGCAGCTTAGACGTCGCGGGCTCCTACAATGAGCAGTTCTTC,CASSLDVAGSYNEQFF
TRBD1,TRBV14,TRBJ2-5,.,TGTGCCAGCAGCCAAGGGCCGGGACAGGGGGAAGAGACCCAGTACTTC,CASSQGPGQGEETQYF
.,TRBV7-2,TRBJ2-4,many,TGTGCCAGCAGCCGAGGCCCTAAGGCGGGGCTAGCCAAAAACATTCAGTACTTC,CASSRGPKAGLAKNIQYF
.,TRBV7-9,TRBJ2-2,many,TGTGCCAGCAACCCGGACACCGGGGAGCTGTTTTTT,CASNPDTGELFF
.,TRBV10-1,TRBJ1-1,.,TGCGCCAGCAGTGTGCGCGGAGGGGGAGTCGCTGAAGCTTTCTTT,CASSVRGGGVAEAFF
TRBD2,TRBV20-1,TRBJ2-5,many,TGCAGTGCTAGACCGGGAGGGCCCAAAGAGACCCAGTACTTC,CSARPGGPKETQYF
.,TRBV20-1,TRBJ1-2,many,TGCAGTGCTAGAGTGGGTAACTATGGCTACACCTTC,CSARVGNYGYTF
.,TRBV7-9,TRBJ2-4,many,TGTGCCAGCAGCTCCCGGGAGCCGCACCTAGCCAAAAACATTCAGTACTTC,CASSSREPHLAKNIQYF
TRBD2,TRBV6-5,TRBJ2-7,many,TGTGCCAGCAGTTACTCGAGCGGGGGGTCCTACGAGCAGTACTTC,CASSYSSGGSYEQYF